A single sample gave rise to the 8 T cell receptor beta chains below, sequenced in a study of shared clonotypes between healthy human individuals. Produced via immunoSEQ multiplex PCR; TCRdb's table is partial and in-frame only. The profile shows some 2,000,000 clones, approximately 95% of them singletons. The sample was naive CD4+ T cells sorted from blood. The subset is: CD45RA+ positively selected. These receptors were taken from a man aged 18 to 30 in good health.

This chain's CDR3 is CASSVHDPSHQPQHF. CDR3 bases: TGTGCCAGCAGCGTACATGACCCTTCACATCAGCCCCAGCATTTT. The chain links TRBV9 to TRBJ1-5; D remains ambiguous. CDR1 and CDR2 (germline): SGDLS, YYNGEE. V lost 1 base and J lost 5, with 13 bases in between. The CDR3 is made up of 15 amino acids.

The V gene is TRBV10-1, the J gene TRBJ2-1; D is perhaps TRBD2 (6 bases). Germline lookup yields CDR1 WNHNN and CDR2 SYGVQD (reference sequence). V lost 4 bases, J lost 1 base, and 11 bases lay in between. The CDR3 is made up of 15 amino acids. The CDR3 is CASSGTTGSYNEQFF. In DNA form, the CDR3 reads TGCGCCAGCAGTGGGACTACGGGATCCTACAATGAGCAGTTCTTC.

This sequence joins TRBV18 and TRBJ2-1; tentative D call: TRBD2 (6 bases). This CDR3 is 15 amino acids long. V was trimmed by 3 bases and J by 2 bases, leaving 11 bases between them. Germline loops: CDR1 KGHSH, CDR2 LQKENI. In DNA form, the CDR3 reads TGTGCCAGCTCACCTCTAGCGAATGCCTACAATGAGCAGTTCTTC. Amino acids: CASSPLANAYNEQFF.

The rearrangement uses TRBV2 and TRBJ2-7; D not certain. CDR1 and CDR2 (germline): SNHLY, FYNNEI. CDR3 length: 12 amino acids. The germline V and J ends were trimmed by 5 bases and 2 bases, with 7 bases remaining between them. The CDR3 DNA follows: TGTGCCAGCAGTCGGACGGCCTACGAGCAGTACTTC. This sequence encodes CASSRTAYEQYF.

The rearrangement uses TRBV27 and TRBJ1-1, with 7 positions matching TRBD1. Germline CDR1 is MNHEY and CDR2 is SMNVEV (reference sequence). The length of the CDR3 is 14 residues. V lost 4 bases and J lost 6; bases outside the gene matches: 8. As DNA, the CDR3 is TGTGCCAGCAGTTCGGGACAGACTAGGTCTGAAGCTTTCTTT. Amino acid sequence: CASSSGQTRSEAFF.

The chain uses TRBV9 and TRBJ2-2, with D hard to call. The CDR3 consists of 15 residues. The V gene's germline CDR1 is SGDLS and CDR2 YYNGEE. Trimming cost V 3 bases and J 3 bases, with 12 bases left between them. As DNA, the CDR3 is TGTGCCAGCAGCGCCGCTCTGGCGGACACCGGGGAGCTGTTTTTT. Translating it yields CASSAALADTGELFF.

The V gene is TRBV18, the J gene TRBJ2-3; tentative D call: TRBD2 (5 bases). The CDR3 length is 17 residues. The V gene's germline CDR1 is KGHSH and CDR2 LQKENI. Trimming removed 1 base from V and 3 bases from J, with 17 bases in between. CDR3 sequence reads: CASSPLYSGDGTDTQYF. DNA of the CDR3: TGTGCCAGCTCACCACTTTACTCCGGGGATGGGACAGATACGCAGTATTTT.

The V and J genes are TRBV7-6 and TRBJ2-1, with TRBD1 matching over 7 bases. CDR3 length equals 16 residues. Germline lookup yields CDR1 SGHVS and CDR2 FNYEAQ. V dropped 5 bases and J dropped 1; count of bases not matched to a gene: 8. The CDR3 loop is CASSLGTAASYNEQFF. In nucleotides, the CDR3 is TGTGCCAGCAGCCTTGGGACAGCCGCTTCCTACAATGAGCAGTTCTTC.